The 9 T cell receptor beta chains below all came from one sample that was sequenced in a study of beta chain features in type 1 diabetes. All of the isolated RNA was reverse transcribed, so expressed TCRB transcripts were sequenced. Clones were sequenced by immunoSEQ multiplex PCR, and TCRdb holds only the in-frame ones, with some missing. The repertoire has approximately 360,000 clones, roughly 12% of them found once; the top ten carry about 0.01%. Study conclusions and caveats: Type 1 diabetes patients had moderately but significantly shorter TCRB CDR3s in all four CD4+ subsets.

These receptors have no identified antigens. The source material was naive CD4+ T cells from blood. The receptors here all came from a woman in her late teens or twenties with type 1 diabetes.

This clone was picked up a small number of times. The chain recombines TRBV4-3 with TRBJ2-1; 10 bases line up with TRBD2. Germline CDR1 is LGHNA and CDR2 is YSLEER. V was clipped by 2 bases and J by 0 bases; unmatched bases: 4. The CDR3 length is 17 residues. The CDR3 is CASSQPGLASSYNEQFF. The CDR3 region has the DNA TGCGCCAGCAGCCAACCGGGACTAGCGAGCTCCTACAATGAGCAGTTCTTC.

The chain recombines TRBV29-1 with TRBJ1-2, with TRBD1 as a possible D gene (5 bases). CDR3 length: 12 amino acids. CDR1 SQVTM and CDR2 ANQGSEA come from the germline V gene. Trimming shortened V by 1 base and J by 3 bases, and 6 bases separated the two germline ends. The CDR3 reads CSVEVRDYGYTF. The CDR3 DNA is TGCAGCGTTGAAGTCAGGGACTATGGCTACACCTTC.

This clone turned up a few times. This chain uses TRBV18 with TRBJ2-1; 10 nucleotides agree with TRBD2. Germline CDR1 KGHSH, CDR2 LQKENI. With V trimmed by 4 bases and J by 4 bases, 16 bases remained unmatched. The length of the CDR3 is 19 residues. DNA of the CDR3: TGTGCCAGCTCACGACTACCACCCTCTAGCGGGGGATCTTACAATGAGCAGTTCTTC. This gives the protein CASSRLPPSSGGSYNEQFF.

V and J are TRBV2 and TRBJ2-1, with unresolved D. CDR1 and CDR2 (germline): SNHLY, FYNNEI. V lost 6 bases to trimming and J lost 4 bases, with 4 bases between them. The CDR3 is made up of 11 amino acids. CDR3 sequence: CASSRYNEQFF. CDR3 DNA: TGTGCCAGCAGCAGGTACAATGAGCAGTTCTTC.

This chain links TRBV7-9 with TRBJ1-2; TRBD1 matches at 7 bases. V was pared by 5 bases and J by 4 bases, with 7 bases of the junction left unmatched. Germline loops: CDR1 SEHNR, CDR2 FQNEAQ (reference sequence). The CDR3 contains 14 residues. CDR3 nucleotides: TGTGCCAGCAGCGAGTGGGACAGTTTCTATGGCTACACCTTC. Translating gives CASSEWDSFYGYTF.

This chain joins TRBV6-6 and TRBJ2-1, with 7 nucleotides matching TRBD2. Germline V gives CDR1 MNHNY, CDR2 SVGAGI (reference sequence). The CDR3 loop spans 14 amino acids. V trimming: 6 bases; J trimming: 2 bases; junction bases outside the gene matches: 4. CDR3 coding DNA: TGTGCCAGCAGCCTCGGGGGGACCTACAATGAGCAGTTCTTC. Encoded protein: CASSLGGTYNEQFF.

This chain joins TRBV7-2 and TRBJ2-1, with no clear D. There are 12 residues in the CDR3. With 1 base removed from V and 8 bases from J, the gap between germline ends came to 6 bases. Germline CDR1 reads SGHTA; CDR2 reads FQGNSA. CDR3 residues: CASSLDLYEQFF. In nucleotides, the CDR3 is TGTGCCAGCAGCTTAGATCTCTATGAGCAGTTCTTC.

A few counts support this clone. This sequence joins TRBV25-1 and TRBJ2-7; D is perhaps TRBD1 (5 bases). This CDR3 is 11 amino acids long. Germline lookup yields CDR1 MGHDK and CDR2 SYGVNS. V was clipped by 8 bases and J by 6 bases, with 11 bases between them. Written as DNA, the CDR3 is TGTGCCAGCGGTCAGGGTCTCGAGCAGTACTTC. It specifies CASGQGLEQYF.

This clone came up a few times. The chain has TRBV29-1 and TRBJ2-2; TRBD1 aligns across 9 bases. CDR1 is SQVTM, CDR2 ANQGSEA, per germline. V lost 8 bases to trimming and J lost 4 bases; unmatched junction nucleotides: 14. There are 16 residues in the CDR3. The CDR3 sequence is CSLGGTGKGSTGELFF. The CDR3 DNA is TGCAGCTTAGGGGGGACAGGGAAAGGGAGCACCGGGGAGCTGTTTTTT.